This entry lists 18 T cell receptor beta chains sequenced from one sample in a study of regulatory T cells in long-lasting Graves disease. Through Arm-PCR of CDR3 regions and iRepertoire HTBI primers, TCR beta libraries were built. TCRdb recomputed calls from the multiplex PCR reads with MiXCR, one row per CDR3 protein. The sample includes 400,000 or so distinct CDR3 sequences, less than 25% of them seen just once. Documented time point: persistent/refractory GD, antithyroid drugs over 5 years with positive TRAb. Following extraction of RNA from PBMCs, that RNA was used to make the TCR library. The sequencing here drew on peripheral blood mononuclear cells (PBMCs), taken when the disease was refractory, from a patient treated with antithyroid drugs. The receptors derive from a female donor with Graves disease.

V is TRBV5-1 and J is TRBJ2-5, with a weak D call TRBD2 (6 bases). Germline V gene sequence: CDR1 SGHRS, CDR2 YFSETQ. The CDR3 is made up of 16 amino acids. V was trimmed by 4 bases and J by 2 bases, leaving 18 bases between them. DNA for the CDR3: TGCGCCAGCAGCCGAGTGGTTAGCGGTCAACAAGAGACCCAGTACTTC. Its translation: CASSRVVSGQQETQYF.

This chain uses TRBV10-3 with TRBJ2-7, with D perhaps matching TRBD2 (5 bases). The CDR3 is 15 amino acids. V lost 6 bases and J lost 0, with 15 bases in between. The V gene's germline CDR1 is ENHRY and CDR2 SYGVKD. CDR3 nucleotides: TGTGCCATCAGATACCTAGCACTTGACTCCTACGAGCAGTACTTC. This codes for CAIRYLALDSYEQYF.

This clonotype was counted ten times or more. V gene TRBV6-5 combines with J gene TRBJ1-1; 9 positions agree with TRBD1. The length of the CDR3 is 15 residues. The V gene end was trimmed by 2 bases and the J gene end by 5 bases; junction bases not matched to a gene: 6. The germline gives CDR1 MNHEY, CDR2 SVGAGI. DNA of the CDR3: TGTGCCAGCAGTTACGCAGGACAGGGGAGGACTGAAGCTTTCTTT. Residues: CASSYAGQGRTEAFF.

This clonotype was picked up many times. For the CDR3, the DNA is TGTGCCAGCAGGAGAAACAAAAAGGGACGCACCGGGGAGCTGTTTTTT. The encoded protein is CASRRNKKGRTGELFF. V gene TRBV12-3 or TRBV12-4 combines with J gene TRBJ2-2; possibly TRBD1 or TRBD2 for D (5 bases each). This CDR3 contains 16 residues. Deletions cut 6 bases from V and 4 bases from J, with 18 bases between.

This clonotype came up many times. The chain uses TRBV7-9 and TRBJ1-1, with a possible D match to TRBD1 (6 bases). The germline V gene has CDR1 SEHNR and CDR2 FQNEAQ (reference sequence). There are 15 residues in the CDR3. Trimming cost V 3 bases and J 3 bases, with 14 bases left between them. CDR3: CASSFIGGMHTEAFF. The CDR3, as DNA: TGTGCCAGCAGCTTTATCGGGGGCATGCACACTGAAGCTTTCTTT.

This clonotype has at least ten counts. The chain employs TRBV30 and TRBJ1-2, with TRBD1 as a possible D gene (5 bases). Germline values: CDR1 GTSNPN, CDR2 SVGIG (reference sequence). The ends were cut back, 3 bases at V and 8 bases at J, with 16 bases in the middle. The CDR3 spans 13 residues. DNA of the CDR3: TGTGCCTGGAGGGGACTGGCAAGTGGGGGCTACACCTTC. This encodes CAWRGLASGGYTF.

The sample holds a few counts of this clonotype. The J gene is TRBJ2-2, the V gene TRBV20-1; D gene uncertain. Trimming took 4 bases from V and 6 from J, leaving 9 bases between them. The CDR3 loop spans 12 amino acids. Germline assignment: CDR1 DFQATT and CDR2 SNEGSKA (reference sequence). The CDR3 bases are TGCAGTGCTACCCAAAGATCCGGGGAGCTGTTTTTT. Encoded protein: CSATQRSGELFF.

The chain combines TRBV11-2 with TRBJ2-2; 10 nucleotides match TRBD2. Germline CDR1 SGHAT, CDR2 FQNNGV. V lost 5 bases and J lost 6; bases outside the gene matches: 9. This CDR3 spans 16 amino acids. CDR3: CASSRLAGAPPGELFF. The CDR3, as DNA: TGTGCCAGCAGCAGGCTAGCGGGGGCTCCCCCCGGGGAGCTGTTTTTT.

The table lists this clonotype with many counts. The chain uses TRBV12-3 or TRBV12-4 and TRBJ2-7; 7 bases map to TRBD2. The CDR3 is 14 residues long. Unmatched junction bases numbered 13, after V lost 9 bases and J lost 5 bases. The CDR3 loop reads CASSLAREDDEQYF. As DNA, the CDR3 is TGTGCCAGTTCGCTGGCTCGGGAGGATGACGAGCAGTACTTC.

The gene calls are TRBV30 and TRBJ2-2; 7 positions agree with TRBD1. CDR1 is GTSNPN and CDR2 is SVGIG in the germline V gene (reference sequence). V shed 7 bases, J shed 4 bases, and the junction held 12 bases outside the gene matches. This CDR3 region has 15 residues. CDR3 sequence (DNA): TGTGCCTCCCTCCTTCCGGGACAGACCACCGGGGAGCTGTTTTTT. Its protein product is CASLLPGQTTGELFF.

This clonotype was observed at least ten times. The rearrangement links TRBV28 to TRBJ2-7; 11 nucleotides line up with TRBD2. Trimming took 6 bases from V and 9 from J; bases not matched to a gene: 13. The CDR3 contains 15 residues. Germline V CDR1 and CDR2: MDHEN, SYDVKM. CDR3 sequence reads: CASSQVDSGGGGQYF. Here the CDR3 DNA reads TGTGCCAGCAGCCAAGTCGATAGCGGGGGGGGAGGGCAGTACTTC.

The CDR3 sequence is CSARGGPRDYTDTQYF. The CDR3 coding sequence is TGCAGTGCTAGAGGAGGGCCAAGGGACTACACAGATACGCAGTATTTT. This rearrangement joins TRBV20-1 to TRBJ2-3; TRBD2 agrees at 7 bases. The CDR3 has 16 residues. The ends lost 1 base at V and 2 bases at J; junction bases unmatched: 9. Germline V gene lookup returns CDR1 DFQATT and CDR2 SNEGSKA (reference sequence).

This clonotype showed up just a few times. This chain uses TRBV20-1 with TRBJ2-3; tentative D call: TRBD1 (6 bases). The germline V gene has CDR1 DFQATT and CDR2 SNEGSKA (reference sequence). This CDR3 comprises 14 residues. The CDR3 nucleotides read TGCAGCCGAAAGGCAGGGGAAGTGGGAGATACGCAGTATTTT. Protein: CSRKAGEVGDTQYF.

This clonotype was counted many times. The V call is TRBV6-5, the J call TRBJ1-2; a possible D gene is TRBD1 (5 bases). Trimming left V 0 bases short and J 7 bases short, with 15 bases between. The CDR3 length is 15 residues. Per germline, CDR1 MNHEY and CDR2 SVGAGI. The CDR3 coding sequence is TGTGCCAGCAGTTACTCGTCAGCCCCTCAGGGTGGCTACACCTTC. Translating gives CASSYSSAPQGGYTF.

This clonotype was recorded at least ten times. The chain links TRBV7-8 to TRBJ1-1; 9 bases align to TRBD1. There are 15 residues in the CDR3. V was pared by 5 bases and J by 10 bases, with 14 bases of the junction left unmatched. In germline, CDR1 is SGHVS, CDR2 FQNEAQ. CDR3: CASSVRPGTGSRAFF. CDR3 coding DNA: TGTGCCAGCAGCGTGCGTCCCGGGACAGGGAGCCGAGCTTTCTTT.

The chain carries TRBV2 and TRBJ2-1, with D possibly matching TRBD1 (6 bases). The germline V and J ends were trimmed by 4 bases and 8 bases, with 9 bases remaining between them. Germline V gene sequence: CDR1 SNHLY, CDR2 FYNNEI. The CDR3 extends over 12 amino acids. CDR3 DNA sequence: TGTGCCAGCAGTGGAGAGGGGGATGAGCAGTTCTTC. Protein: CASSGEGDEQFF.

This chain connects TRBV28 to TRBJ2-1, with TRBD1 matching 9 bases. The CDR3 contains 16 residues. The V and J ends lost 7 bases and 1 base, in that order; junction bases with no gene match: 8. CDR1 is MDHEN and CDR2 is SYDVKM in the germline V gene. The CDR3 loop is CASNPLDRGSYNEQFF. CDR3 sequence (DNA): TGTGCCAGCAACCCCCTTGACAGGGGGTCCTACAATGAGCAGTTCTTC.

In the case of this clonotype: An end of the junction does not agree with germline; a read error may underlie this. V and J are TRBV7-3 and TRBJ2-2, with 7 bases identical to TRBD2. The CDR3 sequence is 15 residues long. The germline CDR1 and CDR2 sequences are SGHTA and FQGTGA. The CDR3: CASSLTAGVTGGLFF. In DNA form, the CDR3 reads TGTGCCAGCAGCCTTACTGCGGGAGTCACCGGGGGGCTGTTTTTT.